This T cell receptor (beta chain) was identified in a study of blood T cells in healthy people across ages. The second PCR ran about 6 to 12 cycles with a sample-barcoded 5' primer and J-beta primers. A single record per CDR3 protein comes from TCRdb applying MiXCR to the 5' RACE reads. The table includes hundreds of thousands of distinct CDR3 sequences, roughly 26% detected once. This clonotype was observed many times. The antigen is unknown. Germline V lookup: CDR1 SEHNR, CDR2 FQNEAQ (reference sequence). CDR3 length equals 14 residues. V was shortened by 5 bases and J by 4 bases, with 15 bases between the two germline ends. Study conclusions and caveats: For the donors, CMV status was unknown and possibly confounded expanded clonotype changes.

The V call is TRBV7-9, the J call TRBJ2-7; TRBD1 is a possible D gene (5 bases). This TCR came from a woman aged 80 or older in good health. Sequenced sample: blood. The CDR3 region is CASSPDRQLYEQYF. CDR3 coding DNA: TGTGCCAGCAGCCCCGACAGACAACTTTACGAGCAGTACTTC.